This entry lists 15 T cell receptor beta chains sequenced from one sample in a study of cytomegalovirus exposure and HLA in healthy donors. Researchers ran the PCR with 60 Vbeta and 13 Jbeta primers. The assay was immunoSEQ multiplex PCR, and TCRdb's table has in-frame clones only and misses some. The table lists about 180,000 clones, approximately 78% of them singletons, with approximately 13% in the top ten. Material: PBMCs. Every receptor here comes from a woman in her 50s in good health and CMV-seropositive.

V gene TRBV4-1 combines with J gene TRBJ2-2; 10 bases agree with TRBD1. The CDR3 contains 14 residues. V shed 4 bases and J 7 bases; nucleotides not matched to a gene: 3. In germline, CDR1 is MGHRA, CDR2 YSYEKL. CDR3 DNA sequence: TGCGCCAGCAGCCCGGGACAGGGGAACGGGGAGCTGTTTTTT. It encodes CASSPGQGNGELFF.

This chain joins TRBV5-1 and TRBJ2-3, with 8 bases lining up with TRBD2. Losses at the gene ends were 3 bases for V and 1 base for J; bases not matched to a gene: 7. The CDR3 totals 16 residues. CDR1 SGHRS and CDR2 YFSETQ come from the germline V gene. The CDR3 coding sequence is TGCGCCAGCAGCTGGGGGGGTAGCGGGGGCACAGATACGCAGTATTTT. As protein: CASSWGGSGGTDTQYF.

CDR3 sequence: CASSHPNRGNTEAFF. In nucleotides, the CDR3 is TGCGCCAGCAGCCATCCGAACCGAGGGAACACTGAAGCTTTCTTT. The V call is TRBV4-1, the J call TRBJ1-1; D uncertain. CDR3 size: 15 residues. Deletions cut 3 bases from V and 1 base from J, with 12 bases between. Germline CDR1 MGHRA, CDR2 YSYEKL.

This rearrangement joins TRBV6-6 to TRBJ2-7; TRBD1 matches 7 bases. CDR1 MNHNY and CDR2 SVGAGI come from the germline V gene (reference sequence). The CDR3 totals 14 residues. Germline trimming cut 2 bases from V and 7 bases from J; bases unmatched to any gene: 8. The CDR3 loop reads CASSYTGQVGEQYF. The CDR3 nucleotides read TGTGCCAGCAGTTACACCGGACAGGTGGGAGAGCAGTACTTC.

J is TRBJ1-4 and V is TRBV6-5; D perhaps matches TRBD1 (6 bases). Trimming cost V 7 bases and J 8 bases, with 17 bases left between them. The length of the CDR3 is 14 residues. CDR1 is MNHEY, CDR2 SVGAGI, per germline. CDR3: CASNKGGRGEKLFF. The CDR3 DNA sequence: TGTGCCAGCAATAAGGGGGGGAGGGGGGAAAAACTGTTTTTT.

The chain couples TRBV5-1 to TRBJ2-3; the match to TRBD2 covers 7 bases. The J segment lost 5 bases and the V segment lost 3 bases, leaving 12 bases of the junction unmatched. Germline CDR1 is SGHRS and CDR2 is YFSETQ. There are 16 residues in the CDR3. The CDR3 DNA reads as TGCGCCAGCAGCTCCCGACTAGCCAAGGCCCAAGATACGCAGTATTTT. This codes for CASSSRLAKAQDTQYF.

V usage is TRBV6-6 and J usage is TRBJ1-2; D may be TRBD1 (6 bases). The V end was cut by 11 bases, the J end by 0 bases, with 16 bases between. This CDR3 spans 14 amino acids. Germline V lookup: CDR1 MNHNY, CDR2 SVGAGI (reference sequence). The CDR3 DNA reads TGTGCCCTAAGAGGGGGTGATACTAACTATGGCTACACCTTC. Protein sequence: CALRGGDTNYGYTF.

The rearrangement uses TRBV6-1 and TRBJ1-4; TRBD1 is a possible D gene (5 bases). With 6 bases removed from V and 5 bases from J, the gap between germline ends came to 16 bases. The germline gives CDR1 MNHNS, CDR2 SASEGT. The CDR3 has 15 amino acids. The CDR3: CASRGWGGENEKLFF. For the CDR3, the DNA is TGTGCCAGCAGGGGATGGGGAGGGGAAAATGAAAAACTGTTTTTT.

This clone has more than one count but fewer than ten. The rearrangement links TRBV9 to TRBJ2-3, with 13 bases matching TRBD2. CDR1 is SGDLS, CDR2 YYNGEE, per germline. This CDR3 spans 17 amino acids. Losses at the gene ends were 2 bases for V and 8 bases for J; bases not matched to a gene: 11. CDR3 amino acids: CASSVSGTSGARGTQYF. In DNA form, the CDR3 reads TGTGCCAGCAGCGTTTCAGGGACTAGCGGGGCGAGGGGTACGCAGTATTTT.

CDR3 protein: CASSSRRGSNTGELFF. CDR3 bases: TGTGCCAGCAGCTCGAGGAGAGGCTCGAACACCGGGGAGCTGTTTTTT. This chain joins TRBV5-6 and TRBJ2-2; D is uncertain. This CDR3 spans 16 amino acids. Trimming took 3 bases from V and 0 from J, leaving 12 bases between them. Germline CDR1 SGHDT, CDR2 YYEEEE.

The CDR3 DNA reads as TGTGCCAGCAGCGGACTAGCGGGGGCCGTGGATACGCAGTATTTT. Residues: CASSGLAGAVDTQYF. The rearrangement links TRBV2 to TRBJ2-3; 13 bases match TRBD2. V was pared by 6 bases and J by 6 bases, with 6 bases of the junction left unmatched. The CDR3 totals 15 residues. Germline V CDR1 and CDR2: SNHLY, FYNNEI.

The CDR3 reads CASSTSQGSVAEAFF. The CDR3 nucleotides are TGTGCCAGCAGCACCTCACAGGGATCAGTCGCTGAAGCTTTCTTT. The chain carries TRBV11-1 and TRBJ1-1; tentatively, D is TRBD1 (6 bases). V was trimmed by 5 bases and J by 6 bases, leaving 19 bases between them. The germline gives CDR1 SGHAT, CDR2 FQDESV (reference sequence). This CDR3 has 15 amino acids.

The V and J genes are TRBV5-6 and TRBJ2-7, with D possibly TRBD1 on 6 matching bases. The germline V and J ends were trimmed by 4 bases and 4 bases, with 15 bases remaining between them. Germline lookup yields CDR1 SGHDT and CDR2 YYEEEE. The CDR3 loop spans 14 amino acids. The CDR3 protein is CASSPPGQTYEQYF. The CDR3, as DNA: TGTGCCAGCAGCCCCCCCGGACAGACTTACGAGCAGTACTTC. Variable domain in full (rest from reference TRBV5-6 and TRBJ2-7): DAGVTQSPTHLIKTRGQQVTLRCSPKSGHDTVSWYQQALGQGPQFIFQYYEEEERQRGNFPDRFSGHQFPNYSSELNVNALLLGDSALYLCASSPPGQTYEQYFGPGTRLTVT.

There are a few counts of this clone. The V call is TRBV29-1, the J call TRBJ1-2, with D hard to call. Trimming removed 5 bases from V and 5 bases from J, with 6 bases in between. This CDR3 region has 10 residues. Looked up from germline, CDR1 is SQVTM and CDR2 is ANQGSEA. The CDR3 bases are TGCAGCGTTAGGGAGTATGGCTACACCTTC. Protein sequence: CSVREYGYTF. The full variable domain, in which reference TRBV29-1 and TRBJ1-2 provide the parts outside the CDR3, is SAVISQKPSRDICQRGTSLTIQCQVDSQVTMMFWYRQQPGQSLTLIATANQGSEATYESGFVIDKFPISRPNLTFSTLTVSNMSPEDSSIYLCSVREYGYTFGSGTRLTVV.

In this sample, this clone turned up many times. J is TRBJ2-7 and V is TRBV25-1, with 7 bases identical to TRBD1. This CDR3 has 14 residues. From germline, CDR1 is MGHDK and CDR2 SYGVNS. With V trimmed by 8 bases and J by 0 bases, 7 bases remained unmatched. CDR3 in DNA: TGTGCCAGCGAAGACAGGGTCACCTCCTACGAGCAGTACTTC. As protein: CASEDRVTSYEQYF.